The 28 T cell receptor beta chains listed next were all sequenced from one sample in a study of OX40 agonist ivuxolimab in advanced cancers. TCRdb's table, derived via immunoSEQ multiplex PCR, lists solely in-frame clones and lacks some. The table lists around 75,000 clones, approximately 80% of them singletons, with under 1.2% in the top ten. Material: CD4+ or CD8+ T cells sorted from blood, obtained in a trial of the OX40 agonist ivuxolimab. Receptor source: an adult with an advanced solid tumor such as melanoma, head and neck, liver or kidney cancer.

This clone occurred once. CDR3 loop: CAWSLPLSGSLAHTQYF. CDR3 sequence (DNA): TGTGCCTGGAGCCTCCCTCTTAGCGGGAGCCTTGCGCATACGCAGTATTTT. The rearrangement links TRBV30 to TRBJ2-3; 9 nucleotides agree with TRBD2. J gave up 7 bases and V 3 bases, and 17 bases lay outside the gene matches. Germline CDR1 is GTSNPN and CDR2 is SVGIG (reference sequence). The CDR3 contains 17 residues.

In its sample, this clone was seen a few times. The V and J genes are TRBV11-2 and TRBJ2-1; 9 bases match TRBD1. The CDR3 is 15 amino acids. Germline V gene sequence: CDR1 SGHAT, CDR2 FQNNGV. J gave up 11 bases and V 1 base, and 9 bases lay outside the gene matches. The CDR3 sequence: CASSLVGTGRRKQFF. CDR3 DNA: TGTGCCAGCAGCTTAGTAGGGACAGGGAGGAGGAAGCAGTTCTTC.

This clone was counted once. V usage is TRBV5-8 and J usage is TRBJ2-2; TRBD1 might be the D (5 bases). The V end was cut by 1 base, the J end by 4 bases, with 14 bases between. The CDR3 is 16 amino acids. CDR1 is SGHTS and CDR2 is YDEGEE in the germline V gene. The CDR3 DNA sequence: TGTGCCAGCAGCTTGTATCCCCAGGGTGCCACCGGGGAGCTGTTTTTT. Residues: CASSLYPQGATGELFF.

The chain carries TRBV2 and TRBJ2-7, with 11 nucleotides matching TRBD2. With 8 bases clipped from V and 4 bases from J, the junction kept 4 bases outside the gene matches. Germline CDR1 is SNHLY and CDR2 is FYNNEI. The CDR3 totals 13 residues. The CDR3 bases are TGTGCCAGCTGTACTAGCGGGGGTTACGAGCAGTACTTC. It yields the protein CASCTSGGYEQYF.

In DNA, the CDR3 is TGTGCCAGCAGACGCCGGGCCGGCGACAATCAGCCCCAGCATTTT. Translation: CASRRRAGDNQPQHF. V and J are TRBV2 and TRBJ1-5, with D uncertain. V was trimmed by 6 bases and J by 3 bases, leaving 15 bases between them. CDR1 and CDR2 from the germline V gene are SNHLY and FYNNEI. The CDR3 runs to 15 residues.

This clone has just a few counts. CDR3 amino acids: CASRDDGMGSPLHF. CDR3 in DNA: TGTGCCAGCAGAGATGACGGCATGGGTTCACCCCTCCACTTT. The chain joins TRBV2 to TRBJ1-6; D remains ambiguous. Germline loops: CDR1 SNHLY, CDR2 FYNNEI. The CDR3 consists of 14 residues. Trimming stripped 6 bases from V and 9 bases from J, with 15 bases between.

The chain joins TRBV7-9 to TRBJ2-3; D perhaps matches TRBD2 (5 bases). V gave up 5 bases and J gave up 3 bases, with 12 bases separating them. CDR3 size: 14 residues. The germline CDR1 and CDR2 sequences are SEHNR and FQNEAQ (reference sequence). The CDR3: CASSPRSGTDTQYF. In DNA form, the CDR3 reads TGTGCCAGCAGCCCCAGGAGCGGAACAGATACGCAGTATTTT.

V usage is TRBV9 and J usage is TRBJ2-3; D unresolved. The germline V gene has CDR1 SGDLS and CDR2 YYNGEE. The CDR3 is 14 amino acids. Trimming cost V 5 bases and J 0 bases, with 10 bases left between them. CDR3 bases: TGTGCCAGCAGGGATGTTACTAGCACAGATACGCAGTATTTT. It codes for CASRDVTSTDTQYF.

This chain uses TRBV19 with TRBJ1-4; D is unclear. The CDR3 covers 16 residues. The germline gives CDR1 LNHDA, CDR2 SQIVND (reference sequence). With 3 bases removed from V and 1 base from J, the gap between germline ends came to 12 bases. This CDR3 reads CASSIRRPQTNEKLFF. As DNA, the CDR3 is TGTGCCAGTAGTATTAGAAGGCCACAAACTAATGAAAAACTGTTTTTT.

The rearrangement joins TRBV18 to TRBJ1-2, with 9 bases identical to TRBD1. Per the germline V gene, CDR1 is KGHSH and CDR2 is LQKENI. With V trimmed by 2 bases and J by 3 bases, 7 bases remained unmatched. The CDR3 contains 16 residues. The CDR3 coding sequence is TGTGCCAGCTCACCAGTGACAGGGGGTAGAGACTATGGCTACACCTTC. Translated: CASSPVTGGRDYGYTF.

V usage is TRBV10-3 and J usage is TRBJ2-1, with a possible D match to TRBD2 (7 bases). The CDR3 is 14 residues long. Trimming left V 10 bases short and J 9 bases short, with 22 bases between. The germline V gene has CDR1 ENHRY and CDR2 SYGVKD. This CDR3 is CATQGSGGDGEQFF. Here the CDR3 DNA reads TGTGCCACCCAGGGGTCTGGGGGGGACGGTGAGCAGTTCTTC.

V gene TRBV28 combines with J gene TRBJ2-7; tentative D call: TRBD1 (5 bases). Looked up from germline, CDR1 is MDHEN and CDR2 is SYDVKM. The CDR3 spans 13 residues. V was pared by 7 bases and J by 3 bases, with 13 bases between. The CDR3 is CASTFDRVYEQYF. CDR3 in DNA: TGTGCCAGCACCTTCGACAGAGTCTACGAGCAGTACTTC.

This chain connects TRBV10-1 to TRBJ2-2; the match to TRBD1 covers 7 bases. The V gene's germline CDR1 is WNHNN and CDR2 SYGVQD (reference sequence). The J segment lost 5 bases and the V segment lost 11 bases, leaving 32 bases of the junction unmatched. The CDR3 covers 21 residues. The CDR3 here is CAASTGLEGILFIEKTGELFF. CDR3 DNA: TGCGCCGCCTCGACAGGGTTAGAAGGGATTCTCTTCATCGAGAAGACCGGGGAGCTGTTTTTT.

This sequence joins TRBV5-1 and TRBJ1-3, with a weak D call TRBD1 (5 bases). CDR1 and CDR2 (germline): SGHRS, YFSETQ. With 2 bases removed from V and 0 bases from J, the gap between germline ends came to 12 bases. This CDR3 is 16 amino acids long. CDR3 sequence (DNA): TGCGCCAGCAGCTTAGACAGCCCTTCCTCTGGAAACACCATATATTTT. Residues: CASSLDSPSSGNTIYF.

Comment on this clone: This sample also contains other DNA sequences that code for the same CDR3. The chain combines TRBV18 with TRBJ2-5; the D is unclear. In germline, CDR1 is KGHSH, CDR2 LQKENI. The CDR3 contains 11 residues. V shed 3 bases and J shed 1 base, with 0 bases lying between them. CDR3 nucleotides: TGTGCCAGCTCACCCCAAGAGACCCAGTACTTC. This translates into CASSPQETQYF.

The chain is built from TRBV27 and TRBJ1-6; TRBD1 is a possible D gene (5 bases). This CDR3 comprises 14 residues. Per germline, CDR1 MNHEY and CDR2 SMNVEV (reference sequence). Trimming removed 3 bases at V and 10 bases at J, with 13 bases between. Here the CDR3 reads CASSFARGRSPLHF. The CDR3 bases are TGTGCCAGCAGTTTCGCTCGGGGCCGGTCACCCCTCCACTTT.

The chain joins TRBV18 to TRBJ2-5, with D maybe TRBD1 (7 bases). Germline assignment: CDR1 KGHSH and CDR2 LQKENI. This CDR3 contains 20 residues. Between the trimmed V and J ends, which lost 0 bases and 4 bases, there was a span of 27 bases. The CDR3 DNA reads TGTGCCAGCTCACCACCTAGTAGGGGACAGTTTAGCGGCCGGGGAGAGACCCAGTACTTC. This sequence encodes CASSPPSRGQFSGRGETQYF.

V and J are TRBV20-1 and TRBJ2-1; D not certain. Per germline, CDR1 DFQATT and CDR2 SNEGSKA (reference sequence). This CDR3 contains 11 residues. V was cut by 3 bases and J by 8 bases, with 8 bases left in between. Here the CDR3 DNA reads TGCAGTGCTAGGAACCCCGATGAGCAGTTCTTC. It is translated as CSARNPDEQFF.

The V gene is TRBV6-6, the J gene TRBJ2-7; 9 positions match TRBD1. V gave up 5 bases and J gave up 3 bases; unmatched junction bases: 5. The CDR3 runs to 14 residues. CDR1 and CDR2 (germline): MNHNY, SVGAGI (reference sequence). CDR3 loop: CASSTGTGFYEQYF. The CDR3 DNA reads TGTGCCAGCAGTACCGGGACAGGGTTCTACGAGCAGTACTTC.

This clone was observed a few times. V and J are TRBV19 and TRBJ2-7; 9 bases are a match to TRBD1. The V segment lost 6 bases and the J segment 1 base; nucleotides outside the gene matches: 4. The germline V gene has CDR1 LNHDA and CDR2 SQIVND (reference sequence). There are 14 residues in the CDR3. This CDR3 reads CASSNRGLSYEQYF. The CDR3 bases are TGTGCCAGTAGCAACAGGGGGCTTTCCTACGAGCAGTACTTC. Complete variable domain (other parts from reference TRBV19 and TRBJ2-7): DGGITQSPKYLFRKEGQNVTLSCEQNLNHDAMYWYRQDPGQGLRLIYYSQIVNDFQKGDIAEGYSVSREKKESFPLTVTSAQKNPTAFYLCASSNRGLSYEQYFGPGTRLTVT.

For the CDR3, the DNA is TGTGCCATCAGTGTTGGGACAACCTATGGCTACACCTTC. Amino acids: CAISVGTTYGYTF. V gene TRBV10-3 combines with J gene TRBJ1-2, with D perhaps matching TRBD1 (6 bases). Germline V lookup: CDR1 ENHRY, CDR2 SYGVKD. Trimming left V 4 bases short and J 4 bases short, with 10 bases between. This CDR3 region has 13 residues.

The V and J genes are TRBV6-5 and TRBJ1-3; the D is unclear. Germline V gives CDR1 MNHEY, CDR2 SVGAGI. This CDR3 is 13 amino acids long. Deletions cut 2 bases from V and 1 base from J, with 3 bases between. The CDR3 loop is CASSYVSGNTIYF. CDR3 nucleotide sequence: TGTGCCAGCAGTTACGTGTCTGGAAACACCATATATTTT.

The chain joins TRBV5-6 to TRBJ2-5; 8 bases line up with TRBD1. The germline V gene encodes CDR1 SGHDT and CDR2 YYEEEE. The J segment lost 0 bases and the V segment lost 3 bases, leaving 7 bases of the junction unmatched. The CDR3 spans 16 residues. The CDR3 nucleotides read TGTGCCAGCAGCTGGCGGACAGGGAACTACCAAGAGACCCAGTACTTC. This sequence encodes CASSWRTGNYQETQYF. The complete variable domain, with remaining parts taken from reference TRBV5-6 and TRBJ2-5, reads DAGVTQSPTHLIKTRGQQVTLRCSPKSGHDTVSWYQQALGQGPQFIFQYYEEEERQRGNFPDRFSGHQFPNYSSELNVNALLLGDSALYLCASSWRTGNYQETQYFGPGTRLLVL.

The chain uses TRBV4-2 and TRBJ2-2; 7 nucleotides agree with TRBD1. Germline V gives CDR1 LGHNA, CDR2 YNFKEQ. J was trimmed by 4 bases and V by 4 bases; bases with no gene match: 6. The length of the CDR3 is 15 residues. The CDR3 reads CASSPPGQTTGELFF. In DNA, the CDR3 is TGTGCCAGCAGCCCCCCGGGACAGACCACCGGGGAGCTGTTTTTT.

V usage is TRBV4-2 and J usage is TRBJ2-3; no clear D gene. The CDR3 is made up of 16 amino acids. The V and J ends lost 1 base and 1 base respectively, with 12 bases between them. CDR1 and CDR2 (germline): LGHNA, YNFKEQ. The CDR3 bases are TGTGCCAGCAGCCAAGGATTAGAGAGTGGCACAGATACGCAGTATTTT. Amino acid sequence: CASSQGLESGTDTQYF.

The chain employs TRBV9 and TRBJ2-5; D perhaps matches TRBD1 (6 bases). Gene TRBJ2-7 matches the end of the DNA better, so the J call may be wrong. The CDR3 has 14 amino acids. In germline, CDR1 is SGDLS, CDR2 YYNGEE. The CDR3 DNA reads TGTGCCAGCAGCGTTCAGGGGAATCCCTACGAGCAGTACTTC. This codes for CASSVQGNPYEQYF.

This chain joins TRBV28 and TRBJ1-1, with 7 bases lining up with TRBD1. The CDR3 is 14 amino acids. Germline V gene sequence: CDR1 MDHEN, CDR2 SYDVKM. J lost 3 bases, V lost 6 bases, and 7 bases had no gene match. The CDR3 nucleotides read TGTGCCAGCAGCCAAAGACAGGGAGACACTGAAGCTTTCTTT. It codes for CASSQRQGDTEAFF.

CDR3 nucleotide sequence: TGTGCCAGCAGCCAGAGTGGACAGCTCTCCTATAATTCACCCCTCCACTTT. Translation gives CASSQSGQLSYNSPLHF. V is TRBV14 and J is TRBJ1-6; D possibly corresponds to TRBD1 (6 bases). CDR3 length equals 17 residues. Germline V gives CDR1 SGHDN, CDR2 FVKESK. Trimming shortened V by 3 bases and J by 0 bases, and 12 bases separated the two germline ends.